Each of the 26 T cell receptor beta chains below was sequenced from the same sample in a study of breast tumors, draining lymph nodes, adjacent tissues. Axillary draining lymph nodes of breast cancer patients supplied the node samples. TCRdb re-analysed the multiplex PCR reads in MiXCR, keeping a single row per CDR3 protein. In the table there are 180,000 or so distinct CDR3 sequences, 33% of which are singletons. The sequenced sample was axillary lymph node tissue. These receptor sequences come from a female donor with breast cancer. Some clones in this sample may be carry-over from other donors' samples.

This clonotype occurred many times. This rearrangement joins TRBV28 to TRBJ1-6; D ambiguous. The CDR3 totals 14 residues. Trimming removed 6 bases at V and 7 bases at J, with 13 bases between. Germline V gene lookup returns CDR1 MDHEN and CDR2 SYDVKM. Here the CDR3 reads CASSFPDGNSPLHF. DNA for the CDR3: TGTGCCAGCAGCTTCCCGGATGGCAATTCACCCCTCCACTTT.

With regard to this clonotype: This may be a read error: a much more frequent sequence differs by one nucleotide. V and J are TRBV29-1 and TRBJ1-1, with 7 bases matching TRBD1. V shed 6 bases and J 4 bases; nucleotides not matched to a gene: 8. The CDR3 runs 13 residues. Germline CDR1 and CDR2: SQVTM and ANQGSEA. The chain's CDR3 is CSVGDRLSTEAFF. CDR3 in DNA: TGCAGCGTGGGGGACAGATTGAGCACTGAAGCTTTCTTT.

The chain is built from TRBV30 and TRBJ1-4, with D possibly being TRBD1 (5 bases). From germline, CDR1 is GTSNPN and CDR2 SVGIG (reference sequence). The ends were cut back, 5 bases at V and 5 bases at J, with 15 bases in the middle. There are 14 residues in the CDR3. The CDR3 is CAWAPGLINEKLFF. The CDR3 DNA is TGTGCCTGGGCCCCGGGACTGATAAATGAAAAACTGTTTTTT. Complete variable domain (other parts from reference TRBV30 and TRBJ1-4): SQTIHQWPATLVQPVGSPLSLECTVEGTSNPNLYWYRQAAGRGLQLLFYSVGIGQISSEVPQNLSASRPQDRQFILSSKKLLLSDSGFYLCAWAPGLINEKLFFGSGTQLSVL.

This clonotype was recorded many times. A read error may produce the germline difference seen at one junction end. This chain joins TRBV24-1 and TRBJ1-5; unclear D gene. This CDR3 has 12 amino acids. The germline V gene has CDR1 KGHDR and CDR2 SFDVKD. The CDR3: CATGESNQPQHF. Here the CDR3 DNA reads TGTGCCACCGGTGAGAGCAATCAGCCCCAGCATTTT.

This clonotype showed up many times. V usage is TRBV6-5 and J usage is TRBJ2-2, with 7 bases that match TRBD1. This CDR3 spans 16 amino acids. Germline values: CDR1 MNHEY, CDR2 SVGAGI. Trimming at V came to 2 bases and at J to 7 bases, leaving 10 bases not matched to a gene. The CDR3, as DNA: TGTGCCAGCAGTTACCGTACGACAGGGTGGAACGGGGAGCTGTTTTTT. Translated, it gives CASSYRTTGWNGELFF.

This clonotype was detected many times. The chain couples TRBV9 to TRBJ1-5; D possibly corresponds to TRBD1 (5 bases). Germline-derived CDR1 and CDR2 are SGDLS and YYNGEE. The CDR3 has 15 amino acids. The V end lost 4 bases, the J end lost 0 bases, and 11 bases lay between the germline ends. CDR3 residues: CASSPGGGSNQPQHF. The CDR3 DNA reads TGTGCCAGCAGCCCCGGCGGGGGTAGCAATCAGCCCCAGCATTTT.

This clonotype was seen ten or more times. J is TRBJ2-7 and V is TRBV20-1, with 12 bases lining up with TRBD1. This CDR3 region has 14 residues. Trimming took 6 bases from V and 6 from J; bases not matched to a gene: 9. Per germline, CDR1 DFQATT and CDR2 SNEGSKA (reference sequence). In nucleotides, the CDR3 is TGCAGTGCGGATGGGACAGGGGGCGAGTCCGAGCAGTACTTC. As protein: CSADGTGGESEQYF.

This chain links TRBV11-2 with TRBJ2-7; D may be TRBD1 or TRBD2 (5 bases each). Per the germline V gene, CDR1 is SGHAT and CDR2 is FQNNGV. The length of the CDR3 is 16 residues. V lost 5 bases to trimming and J lost 0 bases, with 17 bases between them. Here the CDR3 reads CASSTGAYGSSYEQYF. DNA of the CDR3: TGTGCCAGCAGCACCGGGGCGTATGGCAGCTCCTACGAGCAGTACTTC.

The chain employs TRBV9 and TRBJ2-3; tentative D call: TRBD2 (6 bases). Trimming shortened V by 3 bases and J by 5 bases, and 13 bases separated the two germline ends. The CDR3 is 14 amino acids. CDR1 SGDLS and CDR2 YYNGEE come from the germline V gene. The CDR3 spells CASSASLGGDTQYF. The CDR3 DNA reads TGTGCCAGCAGCGCTAGCCTGGGGGGAGATACGCAGTATTTT.

The V call is TRBV7-9, the J call TRBJ2-7, with TRBD1 as a possible D gene (5 bases). Germline lookup yields CDR1 SEHNR and CDR2 FQNEAQ (reference sequence). The CDR3 sequence is 12 residues long. V lost 3 bases and J lost 7, with 10 bases in between. The CDR3 DNA sequence: TGTGCCAGCAGCTTGGACACTTTGGAGCAGTACTTC. This translates into CASSLDTLEQYF.

About this clonotype: One junction end disagrees with the germline gene, perhaps due to a read error. This CDR3 reads CAIGVWGTDTQCF. The CDR3 DNA follows: TGTGCCATCGGTGTCTGGGGAACAGATACGCAGTGTTTT. The chain combines TRBV10-3 with TRBJ2-3; D not resolved. This CDR3 contains 13 residues. Germline loops: CDR1 ENHRY, CDR2 SYGVKD.

On this clonotype: Mismatch with germline at one junction end may stem from a read error. The chain employs TRBV24-1 and TRBJ2-2, with TRBD1 as a possible D gene (6 bases). The germline V gene has CDR1 KGHDR and CDR2 SFDVKD. CDR3 size: 16 residues. The CDR3 loop is CATSDLPTGYTGELSF. The CDR3 bases are TGCGCCACCAGTGATTTGCCGACAGGATACACCGGGGAGCTGTCTTTT.

About this clonotype: Sequence at one end of the junction differs from germline and may be a read error. V and J are TRBV24-1 and TRBJ2-3; 7 bases agree with TRBD2. The CDR3 is made up of 17 amino acids. The V gene's germline CDR1 is KGHDR and CDR2 SFDVKD. CDR3 nucleotides: TGTGCCACCGGTGATTTGATGGCGGGAGACTCGGCAGATACGCAGTATTTT. It encodes CATGDLMAGDSADTQYF.

This clonotype was counted only a few times. This may arise from a read error, as a much more abundant clone is one base away. This sequence joins TRBV7-9 and TRBJ2-7; no clear D. The CDR3 covers 16 residues. Germline CDR1 SEHNR, CDR2 FQNEAQ (reference sequence). Written as DNA, the CDR3 is TGTGCCAGCAGCTTAGTGCCAGCGAGAACCCATTACGAGCAGTGCTTC. This translates into CASSLVPARTHYEQCF.

This clonotype showed up many times. The chain recombines TRBV29-1 with TRBJ2-3; D might be TRBD1 (6 bases). This CDR3 is built from 15 residues. Germline CDR1 reads SQVTM; CDR2 reads ANQGSEA. The V and J ends lost 0 bases and 2 bases respectively, with 12 bases between them. CDR3 amino acids: CSVEDDQGFTDTQYF. For the CDR3, the DNA is TGCAGCGTTGAAGATGATCAGGGGTTCACAGATACGCAGTATTTT.

This clonotype was recorded at least ten times. This chain uses TRBV5-6 with TRBJ2-1, with 13 bases that match TRBD2. Germline CDR1 reads SGHDT; CDR2 reads YYEEEE. CDR3 size: 16 residues. Losses at the gene ends were 6 bases for V and 11 bases for J; bases not matched to a gene: 14. CDR3 sequence reads: CASTTSPGLAGLKQFF. The CDR3 DNA is TGTGCCAGCACCACATCACCGGGACTAGCGGGATTAAAGCAGTTCTTC.

This clonotype was seen just once. The chain carries TRBV6-1 and TRBJ1-3; weak D call: TRBD1 (5 bases). Germline V CDR1 and CDR2: MNHNS, SASEGT. The CDR3 has 14 amino acids. V lost 4 bases and J 4 bases, leaving 11 bases between the germline ends. The CDR3 nucleotides are TGTGCCAGCAGTGTGGGACCTTACGGAAACACCATATATTTT. Translation gives CASSVGPYGNTIYF.

This chain uses TRBV29-1 with TRBJ1-4; D possibly corresponds to TRBD1 (5 bases). CDR1 and CDR2 (germline): SQVTM, ANQGSEA. This CDR3 is built from 15 residues. V shed 5 bases and J shed 0 bases, with 13 bases lying between them. CDR3 loop: CSVWGGFATNEKLFF. DNA of the CDR3: TGCAGCGTTTGGGGGGGATTTGCAACTAATGAAAAACTGTTTTTT.

This clonotype showed up many times. The chain joins TRBV24-1 to TRBJ2-3; TRBD1 is a possible D gene (6 bases). CDR1 and CDR2 (germline): KGHDR, SFDVKD. V shed 3 bases and J shed 4 bases, with 16 bases lying between them. The CDR3 contains 16 residues. The CDR3 loop reads CATSDLTGSYADTQYF. The CDR3 coding sequence is TGTGCCACCAGTGATCTAACAGGGTCTTATGCAGATACGCAGTATTTT.

This clonotype was recorded only once. One end of the junction varies from germline; a read error may be responsible. J is TRBJ2-3 and V is TRBV19; 9 bases match TRBD2. CDR3 length: 17 residues. CDR1 is LNHDA, CDR2 SQIVND, per germline (reference sequence). As DNA, the CDR3 is TGTGCCAGTAGTCCCCCGGGGAGCGGGGGGCTTAGAGATACGCAGTCTTTT. Translating gives CASSPPGSGGLRDTQSF.

The chain links TRBV20-1 to TRBJ2-3; D gene ambiguous. The germline V and J ends were trimmed by 2 bases and 5 bases, with 5 bases remaining between them. CDR3 length: 11 residues. Per the germline V gene, CDR1 is DFQATT and CDR2 is SNEGSKA (reference sequence). Written as DNA, the CDR3 is TGCAGTGCTAGATGGGGAGATACGCAGTATTTT. Translation: CSARWGDTQYF.

This clonotype appeared many times. This chain connects TRBV4-3 to TRBJ2-1; D is unclear. CDR1 is LGHNA, CDR2 YSLEER, per germline. V dropped 0 bases and J dropped 11 bases, with 11 bases sitting between them. The CDR3 covers 13 residues. The CDR3 region is CASSQEPTAQQFF. In DNA form, the CDR3 reads TGCGCCAGCAGCCAAGAACCGACGGCGCAGCAGTTCTTC.

This clonotype was counted ten times or more. This chain connects TRBV7-6 to TRBJ2-2; 7 bases fit TRBD1. In germline, CDR1 is SGHVS, CDR2 FNYEAQ. Trimming at V came to 2 bases and at J to 4 bases, leaving 10 bases not matched to a gene. The CDR3 is made up of 17 amino acids. The CDR3 loop reads CASSLTRGGAATGELFF. The CDR3 DNA follows: TGTGCCAGCAGCTTAACCAGAGGGGGCGCCGCCACCGGGGAGCTGTTTTTT.

This clonotype was observed many times. V gene TRBV20-1 combines with J gene TRBJ2-1; the match to TRBD1 covers 7 bases. V dropped 5 bases and J dropped 8; count of bases not matched to a gene: 6. Germline lookup yields CDR1 DFQATT and CDR2 SNEGSKA (reference sequence). The CDR3 covers 12 residues. CDR3 in DNA: TGCAGTGCTCACAGGGGATTAGATGAGCAGTTCTTC. Encoded protein: CSAHRGLDEQFF.

The V call is TRBV7-2, the J call TRBJ2-1; TRBD1 agrees at 10 bases. This CDR3 is 13 amino acids long. Germline loops: CDR1 SGHTA, CDR2 FQGNSA. V shed 3 bases, J shed 10 bases, and the junction held 3 bases outside the gene matches. This chain's CDR3 is CASSLGQGKEQFF. DNA for the CDR3: TGTGCCAGCAGCTTGGGACAGGGGAAAGAGCAGTTCTTC.

About this clonotype itself: A much larger clonotype is one base distant, so this may be a read error. The genes are TRBV6-2 or TRBV6-3 and TRBJ2-1; D is ambiguous. Trimming left V 2 bases short and J 1 base short, with 9 bases between. Germline CDR1 reads MNHEY; CDR2 reads SVGEGT. The CDR3 contains 15 residues. The CDR3 loop reads CASSYPGTSYNEQFF. In nucleotides, the CDR3 is TGTGCCAGCAGTTACCCCGGTACATCCTACAATGAGCAGTTCTTC.